A selection of T cell receptor beta chains follows, all from one sample in a study of coeliac disease. Sequencing was performed with immunoSEQ multiplex PCR; in TCRdb, only in-frame clones are kept and a portion is missing. Here the sample spans 1,000 to 1,500 clones, approximately 52% being singletons. The material sequenced was intraepithelial lymphocytes from the gut. All receptors come from a man between 70 and 80 years old without celiac disease. The CDR3 runs from the conserved cysteine through the conserved F or W. The D gene is left open where the match is weak. Size is omitted from some rows. Given values are once, few, many or a class for expanded clones.

size | J | D | V | CDR3 | DNA
. | TRBJ1-1 | . | TRBV28 | CASTPGYTEAFF | TGTGCCAGCACCCCGGGGTACACTGAAGCTTTCTTT
few | TRBJ2-1 | . | TRBV7-2 | CASSFGPNSNEQFF | TGTGCCAGCAGCTTTGGCCCCAATTCCAATGAGCAGTTCTTC
once | TRBJ2-7 | . | TRBV9 | CASSVAPAATYEQYF | TGTGCCAGCAGCGTAGCCCCTGCGGCGACCTACGAGCAGTACTTC
. | TRBJ2-1 | TRBD2 | TRBV19 | CASSIGLADVYNEQFF | TGTGCCAGTAGTATAGGACTAGCGGATGTTTACAATGAGCAGTTCTTC
. | TRBJ2-3 | . | TRBV29-1 | CSVERGGPTDTQYF | TGCAGCGTTGAAAGGGGCGGCCCCACAGATACGCAGTATTTT
. | TRBJ1-2 | . | TRBV2 | CASSLRGSRHYTF | TGTGCCAGCAGTCTAAGGGGGTCTAGGCATTACACCTTC
. | TRBJ2-6 | . | TRBV7-9 | CASTALASGANVLTF | TGTGCCAGCACCGCCTTAGCCTCTGGGGCCAACGTCCTGACTTTC
few | TRBJ2-5 | TRBD1 | TRBV7-7 | CASSIRQGDVETQYF | TGTGCCAGCAGCATAAGACAGGGCGACGTCGAGACCCAGTACTTC
few | TRBJ1-1 | . | TRBV27 | CASSPHSGTEAFF | TGTGCCAGCAGTCCTCATTCGGGCACTGAAGCTTTCTTT
. | TRBJ2-5 | . | TRBV27 | CASSPRGEETQYF | TGTGCCAGCAGTCCCAGGGGGGAAGAGACCCAGTACTTC
. | TRBJ1-1 | . | TRBV6-1 | CASSAKAMNTEAFF | TGTGCCAGCAGTGCGAAAGCCATGAACACTGAAGCTTTCTTT
few | TRBJ2-6 | TRBD2 | TRBV9 | CASSVGLAKIGGANVLTF | TGTGCCAGCAGCGTAGGACTAGCGAAGATTGGTGGGGCCAACGTCCTGACTTTC
. | TRBJ2-7 | . | TRBV2 | CASSDQGEQYF | TGTGCCAGCAGTGATCAGGGCGAGCAGTACTTC
few | TRBJ1-1 | . | TRBV27 | CASSLSKLTEAFF | TGTGCCAGCAGTTTATCGAAACTCACTGAAGCTTTCTTT
. | TRBJ2-1 | TRBD2 | TRBV4-1 | CASSHRGDQYNEQFF | TGCGCCAGCAGCCACCGGGGGGACCAATACAATGAGCAGTTCTTC
. | TRBJ2-1 | . | TRBV25-1 | CASRFGGSSYNEQFF | TGTGCCAGCAGGTTTGGCGGTAGCTCCTACAATGAGCAGTTCTTC
. | TRBJ2-1 | TRBD2 | TRBV19 | CASSTTAGGLQFF | TGTGCCAGTAGTACGACAGCGGGGGGGCTTCAGTTCTTC
large | TRBJ1-1 | . | TRBV19 | CASTPPQGLNTEAFF | TGTGCCAGTACCCCCCCCCAGGGGTTGAACACTGAAGCTTTCTTT
few | TRBJ2-7 | TRBD1 | TRBV20-1 | CSAWTGFEQYF | TGCAGTGCTTGGACAGGGTTCGAGCAGTACTTC
few | TRBJ2-3 | TRBD1 | TRBV5-4 | CASSPRDSVGTDTQYF | TGTGCCAGCAGCCCCCGGGACAGCGTCGGCACAGATACGCAGTATTTT
. | TRBJ1-5 | TRBD1 | TRBV19 | CASRGQGNQPQHF | TGTGCCAGCCGAGGACAGGGCAATCAGCCCCAGCATTTT
. | TRBJ2-5 | TRBD2 | TRBV10-2 | CATRLAGEETQYF | TGCGCCACCCGACTAGCCGGGGAAGAGACCCAGTACTTC
few | TRBJ2-2 | . | TRBV5-1 | CASSRDSPNTGELFF | TGCGCCAGCAGCCGGGACTCTCCGAACACCGGGGAGCTGTTTTTT
few | TRBJ1-1 | . | TRBV6-1 | CASSEASAGNTEAFF | TGTGCCAGCAGTGAAGCCTCCGCGGGGAACACTGAAGCTTTCTTT
. | TRBJ2-2 | TRBD1 | TRBV5-1 | CASSRDREYTGELFF | TGCGCCAGCAGCAGGGACAGGGAATACACCGGGGAGCTGTTTTTT
few | TRBJ1-3 | . | TRBV7-9 | CASTTRGGNTIYF | TGTGCCAGCACCACTCGGGGAGGGAACACCATATATTTT
. | TRBJ2-1 | TRBD1 | TRBV28 | CASSLMGVQGVEQFF | TGTGCCAGCAGTTTAATGGGTGTACAGGGGGTTGAGCAGTTCTTC
. | TRBJ2-1 | TRBD1 | TRBV6-1 | CATTGGKSYNEQFF | TGTGCCACGACAGGGGGTAAATCCTACAATGAGCAGTTCTTC
few | TRBJ1-1 | . | TRBV25-1 | CASSEPGGGTEAFF | TGTGCCAGCAGTGAACCCGGGGGAGGAACTGAAGCTTTCTTT
. | TRBJ1-4 | TRBD1 | TRBV5-8 | CASSLEGQGMQKLFF | TGTGCCAGCAGCTTGGAGGGACAGGGTATGCAAAAACTGTTTTTT
. | TRBJ1-3 | . | TRBV19 | CATLGWVPSSGNTIYF | TGTGCCACCCTAGGTTGGGTACCGAGCTCTGGAAACACCATATATTTT
. | TRBJ2-3 | TRBD2 | TRBV10-1 | CASSIAGGTDTQYF | TGCGCCAGCAGTATAGCGGGGGGCACAGATACGCAGTATTTT
. | TRBJ2-3 | . | TRBV10-3 | CAISEGGDGTDTQYF | TGTGCCATCAGTGAGGGAGGGGACGGAACAGATACGCAGTATTTT
. | TRBJ1-5 | . | TRBV18 | CASSPGRGNNQPQHF | TGTGCCAGCTCACCGGGGAGGGGCAACAATCAGCCCCAGCATTTT
. | TRBJ2-7 | TRBD2 | TRBV5-4 | CASSLATSGAYEQYF | TGTGCCAGCAGCTTGGCAACTAGCGGGGCCTACGAGCAGTACTTC
few | TRBJ2-3 | . | TRBV4-2 | CASSQRSLGDTQYF | TGTGCCAGCAGCCAACGCTCGCTCGGAGATACGCAGTATTTT
. | TRBJ1-2 | TRBD1 | TRBV6-5 | CASRVRDTGEKGYTF | TGTGCCAGCAGGGTCCGCGATACAGGGGAAAAAGGCTACACCTTC